The 28 T cell receptor beta chains in this list originate from one sample, sequenced in a study of blood T cell repertoires in COVID-19. TCRdb's copy holds only in-frame clones and misses some; the assay was immunoSEQ multiplex PCR. This sample has over 300,000 clones, with about 90% found just once. Material for sequencing was peripheral blood. The receptors were gathered from a man in his forties with acute or convalescent COVID-19.

The gene calls are TRBV6-5 and TRBJ2-3; 11 nucleotides agree with TRBD2. The germline V gene encodes CDR1 MNHEY and CDR2 SVGAGI. Unmatched junction bases numbered 8, after V lost 8 bases and J lost 4 bases. This CDR3 has 15 residues. In DNA form, the CDR3 reads TGTGCCAGCCAAATTACTAGCGGGAGTCCAGATACGCAGTATTTT. Amino acid sequence: CASQITSGSPDTQYF.

This chain uses TRBV30 with TRBJ1-1; perhaps TRBD1 as D (6 bases). The CDR3 consists of 13 residues. Germline CDR1 and CDR2: GTSNPN and SVGIG (reference sequence). V was pared by 2 bases and J by 13 bases, with 20 bases between. The DNA for the CDR3 is TGTGCCTGGAGTATTCCTGGGGGGAGGGGGGTTTTCTTT. Translation gives CAWSIPGGRGVFF.

J is TRBJ1-1 and V is TRBV6-5; D might be TRBD1 (5 bases). The V and J ends lost 6 bases and 4 bases respectively, with 9 bases between them. CDR1 is MNHEY, CDR2 SVGAGI, per germline. The CDR3 extends over 12 amino acids. The CDR3 here is CASRVGGTEAFF. CDR3 bases: TGTGCCAGCAGGGTGGGGGGCACTGAAGCTTTCTTT.

This clone showed up just once. This chain connects TRBV4-3 to TRBJ2-1; 8 bases map to TRBD2. V lost 0 bases to trimming and J lost 12 bases; unmatched junction nucleotides: 7. The germline V gene encodes CDR1 LGHNA and CDR2 YSLEER. The CDR3 covers 14 residues. The CDR3 loop reads CASSQDAGGVWQFF. The CDR3 DNA reads as TGCGCCAGCAGCCAAGATGCCGGGGGGGTATGGCAGTTCTTC.

The chain recombines TRBV6-1 with TRBJ2-3; weak D call: TRBD2 (5 bases). The V gene's germline CDR1 is MNHNS and CDR2 SASEGT. The length of the CDR3 is 15 residues. The V end was cut by 2 bases, the J end by 4 bases, with 13 bases between. The CDR3: CASSESGERADTQYF. The DNA of the CDR3 is TGTGCCAGCAGTGAATCCGGGGAGCGCGCAGATACGCAGTATTTT.

There are a few counts of this clone. Here the CDR3 DNA reads TGTGCCAGCAGCCGAACAGGGGGCAAAGGGGCCAACGTCCTGACTTTC. The encoded protein is CASSRTGGKGANVLTF. The V call is TRBV7-3, the J call TRBJ2-6, with 9 bases lining up with TRBD1. The CDR3 totals 16 residues. CDR1 and CDR2 (germline): SGHTA, FQGTGA. The junction had 6 bases not matched to a gene; V was cut back by 5 bases and J by 4 bases.

The genes are TRBV11-2 and TRBJ1-4; D uncertain. V dropped 3 bases and J dropped 4 bases, with 15 bases sitting between them. The CDR3 is made up of 16 amino acids. Germline CDR1 SGHAT, CDR2 FQNNGV. DNA for the CDR3: TGTGCCAGCAGCTTCGGGATCAGGACGGGTAATGAAAAACTGTTTTTT. Protein: CASSFGIRTGNEKLFF.

This clone has only one observation. V usage is TRBV5-1 and J usage is TRBJ2-3, with 8 bases lining up with TRBD2. The CDR3 totals 14 residues. V trimming: 7 bases; J trimming: 2 bases; junction bases outside the gene matches: 6. Germline V CDR1 and CDR2: SGHRS, YFSETQ. The CDR3 bases are TGCGCCAGCCGTACTAGCGGCCCCACAGATACGCAGTATTTT. It encodes CASRTSGPTDTQYF.

This clone has only one observation. The chain links TRBV2 to TRBJ2-5; TRBD2 aligns across 8 bases. CDR3 length: 14 residues. Germline V lookup: CDR1 SNHLY, CDR2 FYNNEI. The V gene end was trimmed by 7 bases and the J gene end by 3 bases; junction bases not matched to a gene: 7. The CDR3 region has the DNA TGTGCCAGCAAGGGGCCGGGGGGGGAAGAGACCCAGTACTTC. Translated, it gives CASKGPGGEETQYF.

The V gene is TRBV3-1 (or the pseudogene TRBV3-2), the J gene TRBJ1-2; D is unresolved. CDR3 length equals 16 residues. The V gene's germline CDR1 is LGHDT and CDR2 YNNKEL (reference sequence). Trimming shortened V by 3 bases and J by 0 bases, and 14 bases separated the two germline ends. The CDR3 loop reads CASSHMNKPANYGYTF. The CDR3 DNA is TGTGCCAGCAGCCATATGAACAAACCCGCTAACTATGGCTACACCTTC.

This clone was found once. CDR3 in DNA: TGTGCCAGCTGGACAGGGAATTCACCCCTCCACTTT. Translated: CASWTGNSPLHF. V and J are TRBV28 and TRBJ1-6; TRBD1 matches 8 bases. The germline V gene has CDR1 MDHEN and CDR2 SYDVKM. This CDR3 has 12 residues. Losses at the gene ends were 8 bases for V and 7 bases for J; bases not matched to a gene: 1.

A few counts support this clone. The chain employs TRBV19 and TRBJ1-5; TRBD1 aligns across 9 bases. The CDR3 totals 16 residues. The J segment lost 6 bases and the V segment lost 11 bases, leaving 17 bases of the junction unmatched. Germline CDR1 is LNHDA and CDR2 is SQIVND (reference sequence). CDR3 DNA sequence: TGTGCCGTCAGTCCTACGGGGGGGACAGGGAGTCAGCCCCAGCATTTT. It translates to CAVSPTGGTGSQPQHF.

Concerning this clone: One end of the junction varies from germline; a read error may be responsible. The identical CDR3 is also encoded by other nucleotide sequences in the sample. The chain uses TRBV18 and TRBJ1-1; D remains ambiguous. Germline V gene lookup returns CDR1 KGHSH and CDR2 LQKENI. The CDR3 is 13 amino acids. For the CDR3, the DNA is TGCGCCAGCTCACCAGAGGTGAACACTGAAGCTTTCTTT. Translation gives CASSPEVNTEAFF. Full variable domain (missing parts from reference TRBV18 and TRBJ1-1): NAGVMQNPRHLVRRRGQEARLRCSPMKGHSHVYWYRQLPEEGLKFMVYLQKENIIDESGMPKERFSAEFPKEGPSILRIQQVVRGDSAAYFCASSPEVNTEAFFGQGTRLTVV.

This clone was counted many times. The J gene is TRBJ1-2, the V gene TRBV6-5, with 9 bases fitting TRBD1. This CDR3 has 14 amino acids. Germline CDR1 and CDR2: MNHEY and SVGAGI. V trimming: 5 bases; J trimming: 8 bases; junction bases outside the gene matches: 9. The CDR3 coding sequence is TGTGCCAGCAGTCGACAGGGGGGTGCGGAAGGCTACACCTTC. Translating it yields CASSRQGGAEGYTF.

The chain has TRBV28 and TRBJ1-2, with 11 bases fitting TRBD1. V dropped 6 bases and J dropped 4; count of bases not matched to a gene: 16. The germline V gene has CDR1 MDHEN and CDR2 SYDVKM. The CDR3 runs 18 residues. The CDR3 sequence: CASSRPWDRGRSGYGYTF. DNA of the CDR3: TGTGCCAGCAGCCGACCGTGGGACAGGGGGAGATCGGGCTATGGCTACACCTTC.

This chain connects TRBV7-3 to TRBJ2-1; the D is unclear. The CDR3 spans 16 residues. The germline V gene has CDR1 SGHTA and CDR2 FQGTGA. V was clipped by 2 bases and J by 8 bases, with 19 bases between them. The CDR3 bases are TGTGCCAGCAGCTTATATCCCCGGGTTGGTGTGGATGAGCAGTTCTTC. It yields the protein CASSLYPRVGVDEQFF.

This chain uses TRBV4-1 with TRBJ2-7; a possible D gene is TRBD1 (6 bases). Trimming left V 0 bases short and J 3 bases short, with 21 bases between. This CDR3 is built from 18 residues. From germline, CDR1 is MGHRA and CDR2 YSYEKL. CDR3 sequence reads: CASSQDEDYRGHFYEQYF. The DNA of the CDR3 is TGCGCCAGCAGCCAAGATGAAGATTACCGGGGACATTTCTACGAGCAGTACTTC.

A note on this clone: The same CDR3 is also encoded by other DNA sequences in this sample. The J gene is TRBJ1-1, the V gene TRBV19; D unclear. The V and J ends lost 4 bases and 0 bases respectively, with 6 bases between them. Germline loops: CDR1 LNHDA, CDR2 SQIVND (reference sequence). The CDR3 has 13 residues. The CDR3 protein is CASSTTVNTEAFF. CDR3 nucleotides: TGTGCCAGTAGTACAACAGTGAACACTGAAGCTTTCTTT.

This clone was seen more than once but under ten times. The gene calls are TRBV7-2 and TRBJ2-7; 14 bases match TRBD2. The V segment lost 5 bases and the J segment 4 bases; nucleotides outside the gene matches: 4. CDR3 length equals 15 residues. The germline V gene has CDR1 SGHTA and CDR2 FQGNSA. In nucleotides, the CDR3 is TGTGCCAGCAGCCCGGGGACTAGCGGGGGATACGAGCAGTACTTC. This codes for CASSPGTSGGYEQYF.

V usage is TRBV11-2 and J usage is TRBJ1-6, with a weak D call TRBD1 (6 bases). The germline V gene encodes CDR1 SGHAT and CDR2 FQNNGV. V was pared by 4 bases and J by 5 bases, with 15 bases between. There are 16 residues in the CDR3. The CDR3, as DNA: TGTGCCAGCAGCTCCGGGACATTAGTGGATAATTCACCCCTCCACTTT. Residues: CASSSGTLVDNSPLHF.

A few counts support this clone. This chain connects TRBV30 to TRBJ1-6; D gene uncertain. Germline CDR1 and CDR2: GTSNPN and SVGIG (reference sequence). Trimming stripped 0 bases from V and 9 bases from J, with 18 bases between. This CDR3 contains 16 residues. The DNA of the CDR3 is TGTGCCTGGAGTGTACTTGCCAGGAGAGAGGGTTCACCCCTCCACTTT. Protein sequence: CAWSVLARREGSPLHF.

The chain carries TRBV6-5 and TRBJ2-2; TRBD1 aligns across 8 bases. CDR3 length: 15 residues. V lost 6 bases, J lost 6 bases, and 9 bases stayed unmatched. CDR1 and CDR2 from the germline V gene are MNHEY and SVGAGI. The DNA of the CDR3 is TGTGCCAGCAGGCCGGGACAGGCTTCCGCCGGGGAGCTGTTTTTT. This sequence encodes CASRPGQASAGELFF.

This clone has more than one count but fewer than ten. This rearrangement joins TRBV30 to TRBJ1-3; unclear D gene. Per germline, CDR1 GTSNPN and CDR2 SVGIG (reference sequence). The CDR3 covers 20 residues. V lost 4 bases and J 1 base, leaving 29 bases between the germline ends. This chain's CDR3 is CAWMVEYTLSGIGSGNTIYF. The CDR3 region has the DNA TGTGCCTGGATGGTGGAATACACTCTTAGCGGAATTGGGTCTGGAAACACCATATATTTT.

As concerns this clone: The junction shows a germline mismatch at one end, possibly a read error. In DNA form, the CDR3 reads TGCGCCAACAGCTTGCTAGAGACCCAGTACTTC. It encodes CANSLLETQYF. The V call is TRBV5-1, the J call TRBJ2-5; D uncertain. Germline loops: CDR1 SGHRS, CDR2 YFSETQ. This CDR3 has 11 residues.

This rearrangement joins TRBV19 to TRBJ2-1; TRBD2 might be the D (5 bases). V was clipped by 7 bases and J by 5 bases, with 24 bases between them. In germline, CDR1 is LNHDA, CDR2 SQIVND (reference sequence). There are 17 residues in the CDR3. CDR3 sequence (DNA): TGTGCCAGTACTGCGCGGACTGTTTTTGGGGAGAACAATGAGCAGTTCTTC. Its translation: CASTARTVFGENNEQFF.

This clone was seen a handful of times. The CDR3 sequence is CASSLGQIYGYTF. The CDR3 region has the DNA TGTGCCAGCAGTCTCGGACAGATCTATGGCTACACCTTC. The chain employs TRBV12-3 or TRBV12-4 and TRBJ1-2, with a tentative D call TRBD1 (6 bases). The CDR3 runs 13 residues. Deletions cut 5 bases from V and 4 bases from J, with 11 bases between.

V usage is TRBV28 and J usage is TRBJ2-7, with D possibly being TRBD1 (5 bases). There are 13 residues in the CDR3. Germline V gene data show CDR1 as MDHEN and CDR2 as SYDVKM. Between the trimmed V and J ends, which lost 5 bases and 6 bases, there was a span of 14 bases. The CDR3 coding sequence is TGTGCCAGCAGTCCGCAGCCAGGGCTCGAGCAGTACTTC. This gives the protein CASSPQPGLEQYF.

The chain carries TRBV2 and TRBJ2-2; 8 nucleotides align to TRBD2. In germline, CDR1 is SNHLY, CDR2 FYNNEI. V trimming: 7 bases; J trimming: 3 bases; junction bases outside the gene matches: 10. This CDR3 is 16 amino acids long. CDR3 nucleotide sequence: TGTGCCAGCATACCCGAGCGGGGGCTTGACACCGGGGAGCTGTTTTTT. Residues: CASIPERGLDTGELFF.